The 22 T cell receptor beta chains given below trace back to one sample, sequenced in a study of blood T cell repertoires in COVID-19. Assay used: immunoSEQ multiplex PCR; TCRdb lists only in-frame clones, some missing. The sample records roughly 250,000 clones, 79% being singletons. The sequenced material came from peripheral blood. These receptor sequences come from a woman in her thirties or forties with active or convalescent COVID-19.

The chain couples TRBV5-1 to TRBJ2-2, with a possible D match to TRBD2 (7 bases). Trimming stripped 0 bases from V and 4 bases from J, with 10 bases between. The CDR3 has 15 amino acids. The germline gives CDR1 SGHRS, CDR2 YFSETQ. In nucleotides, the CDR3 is TGCGCCAGCAGCTTGGAGGGGGGGTTCACCGGGGAGCTGTTTTTT. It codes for CASSLEGGFTGELFF.

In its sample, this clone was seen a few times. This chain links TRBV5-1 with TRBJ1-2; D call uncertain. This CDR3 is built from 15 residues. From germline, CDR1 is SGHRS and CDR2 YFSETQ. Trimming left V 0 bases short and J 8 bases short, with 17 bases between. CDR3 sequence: CASSLADTPREGYTF. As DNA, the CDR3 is TGCGCCAGCAGCTTGGCCGACACCCCGCGGGAAGGCTACACCTTC.

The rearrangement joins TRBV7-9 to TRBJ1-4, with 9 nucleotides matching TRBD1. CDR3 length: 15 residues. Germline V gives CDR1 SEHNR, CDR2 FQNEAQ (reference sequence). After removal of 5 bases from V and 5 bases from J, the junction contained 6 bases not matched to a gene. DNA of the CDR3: TGTGCCAGCAGCATCACCGGGACAGGGAATGAAAAACTGTTTTTT. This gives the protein CASSITGTGNEKLFF. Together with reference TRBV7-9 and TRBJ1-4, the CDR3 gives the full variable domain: DTGVSQNPRHKITKRGQNVTFRCDPISEHNRLYWYRQTLGQGPEFLTYFQNEAQLEKSRLLSDRFSAERPKGSFSTLEIQRTEQGDSAMYLCASSITGTGNEKLFFGSGTQLSVL.

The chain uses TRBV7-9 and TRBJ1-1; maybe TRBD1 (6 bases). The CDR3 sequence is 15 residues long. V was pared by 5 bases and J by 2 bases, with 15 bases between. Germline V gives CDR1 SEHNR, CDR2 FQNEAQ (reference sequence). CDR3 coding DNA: TGTGCCAGCAGCCCGTACAGGGACCGAAACACTGAAGCTTTCTTT. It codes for CASSPYRDRNTEAFF.

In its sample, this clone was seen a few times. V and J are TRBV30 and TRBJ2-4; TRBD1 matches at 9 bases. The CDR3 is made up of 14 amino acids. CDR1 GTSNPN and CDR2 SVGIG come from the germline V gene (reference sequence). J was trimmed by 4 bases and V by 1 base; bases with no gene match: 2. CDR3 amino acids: CAWSGGQGKNIQYF. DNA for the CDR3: TGTGCCTGGAGTGGAGGACAGGGGAAAAACATTCAGTACTTC.

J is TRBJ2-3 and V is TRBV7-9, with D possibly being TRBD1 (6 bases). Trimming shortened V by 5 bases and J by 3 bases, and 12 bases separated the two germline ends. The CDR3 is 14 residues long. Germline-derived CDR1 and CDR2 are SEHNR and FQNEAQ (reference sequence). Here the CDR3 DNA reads TGTGCCAGCAGCGCACAAACAGGGACAGATACGCAGTATTTT. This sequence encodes CASSAQTGTDTQYF.

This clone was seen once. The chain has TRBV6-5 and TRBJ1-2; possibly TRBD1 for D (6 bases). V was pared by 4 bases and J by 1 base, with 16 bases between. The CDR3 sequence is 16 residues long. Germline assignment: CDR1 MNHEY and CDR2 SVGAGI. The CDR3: CASSSLLSRGNYGYTF. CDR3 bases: TGTGCCAGCAGTTCCCTGCTTAGCAGGGGTAACTATGGCTACACCTTC.

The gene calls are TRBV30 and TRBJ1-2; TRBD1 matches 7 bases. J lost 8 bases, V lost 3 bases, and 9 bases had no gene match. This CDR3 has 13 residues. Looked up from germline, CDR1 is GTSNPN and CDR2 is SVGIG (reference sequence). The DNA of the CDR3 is TGTGCCTGGAGCCCAGGGACAGTTAACGGCTACACCTTC. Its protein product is CAWSPGTVNGYTF.

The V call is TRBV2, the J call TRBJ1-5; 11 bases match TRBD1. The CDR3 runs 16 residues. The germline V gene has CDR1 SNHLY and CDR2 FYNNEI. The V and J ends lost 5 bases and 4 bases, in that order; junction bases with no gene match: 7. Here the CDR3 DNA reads TGTGCCAGCAGTCCGGGACAGGGGGTTCGGAATCAGCCCCAGCATTTT. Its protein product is CASSPGQGVRNQPQHF.

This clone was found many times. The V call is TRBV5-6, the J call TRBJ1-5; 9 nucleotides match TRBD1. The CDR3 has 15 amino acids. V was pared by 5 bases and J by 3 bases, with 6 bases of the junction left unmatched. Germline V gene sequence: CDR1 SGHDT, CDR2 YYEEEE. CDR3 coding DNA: TGTGCCAGCAGTTGGGGACAGGGACACAATCAGCCCCAGCATTTT. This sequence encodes CASSWGQGHNQPQHF.

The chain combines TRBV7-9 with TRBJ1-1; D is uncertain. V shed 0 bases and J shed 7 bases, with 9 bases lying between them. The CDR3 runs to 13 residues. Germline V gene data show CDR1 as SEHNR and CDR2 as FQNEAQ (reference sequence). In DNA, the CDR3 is TGTGCCAGCAGCTTAGCGGGCTCTGGTGAAGCTTTCTTT. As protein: CASSLAGSGEAFF.

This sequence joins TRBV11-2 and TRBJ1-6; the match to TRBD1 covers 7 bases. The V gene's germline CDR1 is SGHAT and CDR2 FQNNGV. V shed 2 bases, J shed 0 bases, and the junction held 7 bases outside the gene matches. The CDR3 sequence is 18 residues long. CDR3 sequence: CASSLLGTAFSYNSPLHF. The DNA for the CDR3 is TGTGCCAGCAGCTTATTGGGGACAGCTTTCTCCTATAATTCACCCCTCCACTTT.

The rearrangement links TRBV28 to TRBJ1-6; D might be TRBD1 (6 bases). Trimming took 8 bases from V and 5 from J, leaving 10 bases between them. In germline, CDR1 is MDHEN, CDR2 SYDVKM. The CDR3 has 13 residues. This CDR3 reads CASYGQNNSPLHF. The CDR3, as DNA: TGTGCCAGCTACGGACAGAATAATTCACCCCTCCACTTT.

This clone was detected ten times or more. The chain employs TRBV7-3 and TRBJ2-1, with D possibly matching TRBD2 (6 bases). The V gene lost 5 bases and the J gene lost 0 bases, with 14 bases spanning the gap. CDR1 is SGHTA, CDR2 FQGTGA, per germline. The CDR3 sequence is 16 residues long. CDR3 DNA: TGTGCCAGCAGCGGGAAACGGGGGAGCTCCTACAATGAGCAGTTCTTC. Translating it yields CASSGKRGSSYNEQFF. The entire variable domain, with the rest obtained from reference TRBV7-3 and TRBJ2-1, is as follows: GAGVSQTPSNKVTEKGKYVELRCDPISGHTALYWYRQSLGQGPEFLIYFQGTGAADDSGLPNDRFFAVRPEGSVSTLKIQRTERGDSAVYLCASSGKRGSSYNEQFFGPGTRLTVL.

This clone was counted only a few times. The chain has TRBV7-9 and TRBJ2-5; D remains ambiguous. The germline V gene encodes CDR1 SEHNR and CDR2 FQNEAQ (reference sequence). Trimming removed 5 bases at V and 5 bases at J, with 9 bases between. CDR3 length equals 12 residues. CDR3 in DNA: TGTGCCAGCAGCCGAGGCCCGGAGACCCAGTACTTC. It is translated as CASSRGPETQYF.

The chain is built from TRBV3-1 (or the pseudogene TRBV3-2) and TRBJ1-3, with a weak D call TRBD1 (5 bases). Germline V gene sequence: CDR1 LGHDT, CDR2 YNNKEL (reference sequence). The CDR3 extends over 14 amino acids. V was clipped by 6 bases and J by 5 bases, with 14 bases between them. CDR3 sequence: CASSSRGTRNTIYF. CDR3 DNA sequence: TGTGCCAGCAGTTCCCGGGGGACCAGAAACACCATATATTTT.

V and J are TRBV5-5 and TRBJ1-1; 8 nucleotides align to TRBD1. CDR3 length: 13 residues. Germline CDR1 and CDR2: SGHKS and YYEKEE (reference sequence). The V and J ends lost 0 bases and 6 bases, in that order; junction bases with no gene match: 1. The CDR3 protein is CASSLDRGSEAFF. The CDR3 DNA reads TGTGCCAGCAGCTTGGACAGGGGGTCTGAAGCTTTCTTT.

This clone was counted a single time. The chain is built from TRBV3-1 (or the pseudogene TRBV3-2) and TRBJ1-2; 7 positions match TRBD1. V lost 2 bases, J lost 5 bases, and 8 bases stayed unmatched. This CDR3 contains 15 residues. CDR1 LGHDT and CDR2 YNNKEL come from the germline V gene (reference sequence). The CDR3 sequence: CASSQRGRGIYGYTF. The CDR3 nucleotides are TGTGCCAGCAGCCAAAGAGGCAGGGGGATATATGGCTACACCTTC.

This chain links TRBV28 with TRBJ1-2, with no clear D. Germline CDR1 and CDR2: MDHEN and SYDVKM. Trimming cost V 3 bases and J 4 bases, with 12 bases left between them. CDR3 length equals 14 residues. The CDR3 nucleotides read TGTGCCAGCAGTTTCCGAGCAGAGGTCTATGGCTACACCTTC. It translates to CASSFRAEVYGYTF.

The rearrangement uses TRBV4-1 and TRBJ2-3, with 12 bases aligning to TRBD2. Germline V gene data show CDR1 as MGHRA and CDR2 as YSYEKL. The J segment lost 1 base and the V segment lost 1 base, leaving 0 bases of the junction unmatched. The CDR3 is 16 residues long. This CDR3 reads CASSQGTSGGTDTQYF. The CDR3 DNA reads TGCGCCAGCAGCCAAGGGACTAGCGGGGGCACAGATACGCAGTATTTT.

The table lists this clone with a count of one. Written as DNA, the CDR3 is TGTGCCAGCAGTGACCCCGGGACAGGGAACACTGAAGCTTTCTTT. Residues: CASSDPGTGNTEAFF. This rearrangement joins TRBV6-1 to TRBJ1-1, with 8 bases lining up with TRBD1. V lost 3 bases to trimming and J lost 1 base; unmatched junction nucleotides: 4. Germline V gene lookup returns CDR1 MNHNS and CDR2 SASEGT. CDR3 length equals 15 residues.

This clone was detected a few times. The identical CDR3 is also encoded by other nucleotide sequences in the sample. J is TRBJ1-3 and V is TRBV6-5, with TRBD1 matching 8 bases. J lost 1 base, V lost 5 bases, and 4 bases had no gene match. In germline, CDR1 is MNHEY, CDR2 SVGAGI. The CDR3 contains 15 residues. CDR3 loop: CASSPDRESGNTIYF. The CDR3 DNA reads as TGTGCCAGCAGTCCGGACAGGGAGTCTGGAAACACCATATATTTT.